These T cell receptor beta chains were read from a single sample in a study of cytomegalovirus exposure and HLA in healthy donors. Here immunoSEQ multiplex PCR was the method, and the copy in TCRdb shows in-frame clones only, minus some. The sample yields 150,000 to 200,000 clones, about 81% seen once. The sequencing input was PBMCs. The receptors derive from a woman aged 30 to 39 in good health and CMV-seronegative. CDR3s include the opening cysteine and the closing phenylalanine or tryptophan. Each record gives: V gene, D gene, clone size, J gene, CDR3 protein, CDR3 DNA. D genes are given only for firm matches. Some rows mark clone size as missing; the rest say once, few, many or name a class of expanded clone.

V: TRBV10-3; D: -; size: once; J: TRBJ2-5; CDR3: CAISDPRDNPSQETQYF; DNA: TGTGCCATCAGTGACCCCCGGGACAACCCGTCCCAAGAGACCCAGTACTTC
V: TRBV4-1; D: -; size: -; J: TRBJ1-2; CDR3: CASSPPQGRDGYTF; DNA: TGCGCCAGCAGCCCACCGCAGGGTAGGGATGGCTACACCTTC
V: TRBV6-1; D: TRBD1; size: -; J: TRBJ1-1; CDR3: CASSENEAGGTEAFF; DNA: TGTGCCAGCAGTGAAAATGAGGCAGGGGGCACTGAAGCTTTCTTT
V: TRBV5-1; D: -; size: -; J: TRBJ1-5; CDR3: CASSLLGGPYSNQPQHF; DNA: TGCGCCAGCAGCTTGTTAGGGGGACCCTATAGCAATCAGCCCCAGCATTTT
V: TRBV7-3; D: -; size: -; J: TRBJ2-2; CDR3: CASSFSQGGGELFF; DNA: TGTGCCAGCAGCTTCTCTCAGGGTGGCGGGGAGCTGTTTTTT
V: TRBV27; D: TRBD1; size: -; J: TRBJ1-6; CDR3: CASSVYGQGNSPLHF; DNA: TGTGCCAGCAGTGTCTACGGACAGGGAAATTCACCCCTCCACTTT
V: TRBV5-6; D: TRBD1; size: -; J: TRBJ2-7; CDR3: CASSTGQGYEQYF; DNA: TGTGCCAGCAGCACGGGACAGGGGTACGAGCAGTACTTC
V: TRBV6-6; D: TRBD1; size: -; J: TRBJ1-4; CDR3: CASSPYRGDNEKLFF; DNA: TGTGCCAGCAGTCCCTACAGGGGAGATAATGAAAAACTGTTTTTT
V: TRBV30; D: -; size: -; J: TRBJ1-5; CDR3: CAWGSGGNNQPQHF; DNA: TGTGCCTGGGGGTCCGGCGGGAACAATCAGCCCCAGCATTTT
V: TRBV7-3; D: -; size: -; J: TRBJ1-1; CDR3: CASSLNAGNTEAFF; DNA: TGTGCCAGCAGCTTAAACGCGGGGAACACTGAAGCTTTCTTT
V: TRBV5-4; D: -; size: once; J: TRBJ1-2; CDR3: CASSFGHSYGYTF; DNA: TGTGCCAGCAGCTTCGGACATTCCTATGGCTACACCTTC
V: TRBV30; D: -; size: -; J: TRBJ2-7; CDR3: CAWSPGTYEQYF; DNA: TGTGCCTGGAGTCCAGGTACCTACGAGCAGTACTTC
V: TRBV5-1; D: TRBD1; size: -; J: TRBJ1-6; CDR3: CASSLDGDRGSSYNSPLHF; DNA: TGCGCCAGCAGCTTGGACGGCGACAGGGGGAGCTCCTATAATTCACCCCTCCACTTT
V: TRBV5-1; D: -; size: -; J: TRBJ2-3; CDR3: CASSLGRYGGDTQYF; DNA: TGCGCCAGCAGCTTGGGACGGTACGGAGGGGATACGCAGTATTTT
V: TRBV6-1; D: -; size: -; J: TRBJ2-4; CDR3: CASNRERTDKNIQYF; DNA: TGTGCCAGCAACCGCGAAAGGACAGATAAAAACATTCAGTACTTC
V: TRBV6-4; D: -; size: many; J: TRBJ2-2; CDR3: CASSDSIGGSGELFF; DNA: TGTGCCAGCAGTGACTCTATTGGGGGCAGCGGGGAGCTGTTTTTT
V: TRBV5-1; D: -; size: -; J: TRBJ2-1; CDR3: CASSPGGPSSYNEQFF; DNA: TGCGCCAGCAGCCCCGGGGGGCCCAGCTCCTACAATGAGCAGTTCTTC
V: TRBV6-5; D: -; size: -; J: TRBJ1-2; CDR3: CASSPQGGSGGYTF; DNA: TGTGCCAGCAGTCCGCAGGGTGGTAGTGGTGGCTACACCTTC
V: TRBV19; D: TRBD1; size: -; J: TRBJ1-2; CDR3: CASSMTGAAGYGYTF; DNA: TGTGCCAGTAGTATGACAGGGGCTGCTGGCTATGGCTACACCTTC
V: TRBV5-4; D: TRBD1; size: -; J: TRBJ2-5; CDR3: CASSREWDRAQETQYF; DNA: TGTGCCAGCAGCCGCGAATGGGACAGGGCACAAGAGACCCAGTACTTC
V: TRBV9; D: TRBD1; size: -; J: TRBJ2-7; CDR3: CASSAPAGQGRYEQYF; DNA: TGTGCCAGCAGCGCCCCGGCGGGACAGGGTAGATACGAGCAGTACTTC
V: TRBV9; D: -; size: -; J: TRBJ1-2; CDR3: CASSPQNYGYTF; DNA: TGTGCCAGCAGCCCGCAGAACTATGGCTACACCTTC
V: TRBV18; D: -; size: -; J: TRBJ2-7; CDR3: CASSPTDYEQYF; DNA: TGTGCCAGCTCACCGACAGACTACGAGCAGTACTTC
V: TRBV5-1; D: -; size: -; J: TRBJ2-7; CDR3: CASSPEAFSYEQYF; DNA: TGCGCCAGCAGCCCCGAAGCCTTTTCCTACGAGCAGTACTTC
V: TRBV19; D: -; size: -; J: TRBJ2-7; CDR3: CASNGNPGGGYEQYF; DNA: TGTGCCAGTAACGGAAATCCAGGGGGAGGTTACGAGCAGTACTTC
V: TRBV2; D: TRBD1; size: once; J: TRBJ2-7; CDR3: CASKTGTGYYEQYF; DNA: TGTGCCAGCAAAACCGGGACAGGGTACTACGAGCAGTACTTC
V: TRBV2; D: TRBD1; size: -; J: TRBJ2-7; CDR3: CASRDRAYEQYF; DNA: TGTGCCAGCAGGGACAGGGCCTACGAGCAGTACTTC
V: TRBV4-2; D: -; size: -; J: TRBJ1-1; CDR3: CASSPGGTEAFF; DNA: TGTGCCAGCAGCCCCGGGGGTACTGAAGCTTTCTTT
V: TRBV7-2; D: -; size: -; J: TRBJ1-4; CDR3: CASSPEVGFRGEKLFF; DNA: TGTGCCAGCAGCCCCGAAGTGGGTTTTCGGGGTGAAAAACTGTTTTTT